The clone carrying this TCR beta chain counts as medium-sized by frequency. About 39,000 genome equivalents of blood DNA were amplified for TRB. Germline V CDR1 and CDR2: MNHEY, SVGAGI. The CDR3 length is 15 residues. TRB was amplified by touch-down multiplex PCR, primer pools A and B combined. Each CDR3 protein gets one entry in TCRdb, which reprocessed the multiplex PCR reads and gives no DNA. Across roughly 4,000 distinct CDR3 sequences, the top ten clones capture around 20% of the sample. This sample is drawn from a study of T cell clusters in autoimmune cytopenias. These data were likewise used in another study, on T cell repertoires in aging, cancer and after chemotherapy.

This sequence was found in a human donor in good health. Sequencing was performed on peripheral blood. This rearrangement joins TRBV6-5 to TRBJ1-6. CDR3 sequence reads: CASSPLAGGFSPLHF.